This T cell receptor beta chain appears in the sequencing data of a study of T cell repertoires in cytomegalovirus infection. Study in general: CMV epitopes in the study were HLA-C-restricted (recently identified) and HLA-B-restricted (well studied). Public TCR beta signature analysis indicated the presence of both CMV infection and matching HLA type. The study, taken as a whole, reports: The ex vivo response was dominated by HLA-C-restricted CMV-specific TCR beta clonotypes. Cumulative frequency of public TCR beta families picked out carriers of CMV plus the relevant HLA.

The V segment lost 5 bases and the J segment 9 bases; nucleotides outside the gene matches: 10. CDR3 length: 15 residues. From germline, CDR1 is SGHTA and CDR2 FQGNSA. Only a few counts were recorded for this clonotype. What it binds is not known. MiXCR, run by TCRdb on the reads, gives a single entry per CDR3 protein. The table lists hundreds of thousands of distinct CDR3 sequences, around 35% of them singletons, with 15% to 20% in the top ten. The chain joins TRBV7-2 to TRBJ2-1, with 10 bases lining up with TRBD2. The specimen comprised cultured PBMCs, sampled from culture after CMV antigen stimulation. This TCR derives from a human donor in good health (CMV status not recorded). Some clones in this sample may be carry-over from other donors' samples. Here the CDR3 reads CASSPQAGGSFEQFF. The DNA of the CDR3 is TGTGCCAGCAGCCCACAAGCGGGGGGGAGCTTTGAGCAGTTCTTC.